One and the same sample provided the 13 T cell receptor beta chains below, sequenced in a study of cytomegalovirus exposure and HLA in healthy donors. The PCR used 60 Vbeta and 13 Jbeta primers. The table came from immunoSEQ multiplex PCR; TCRdb's copy has only in-frame clones and leaves some out. This sample's clone table lists roughly 35,000 clones. Material: PBMCs. Receptor source: a woman between 40 and 50 years old in good health and CMV-seropositive.

This chain links TRBV29-1 with TRBJ1-1, with D perhaps TRBD1 (5 bases). Germline V lookup: CDR1 SQVTM, CDR2 ANQGSEA. V was clipped by 6 bases and J by 0 bases, with 8 bases between them. The length of the CDR3 is 12 residues. CDR3 loop: CSVSDMNTEAFF. The CDR3 DNA reads as TGCAGCGTCTCGGACATGAACACTGAAGCTTTCTTT. Filled out from reference TRBV29-1 and TRBJ1-1, the complete variable domain reads SAVISQKPSRDICQRGTSLTIQCQVDSQVTMMFWYRQQPGQSLTLIATANQGSEATYESGFVIDKFPISRPNLTFSTLTVSNMSPEDSSIYLCSVSDMNTEAFFGQGTRLTVV.

The rearrangement links TRBV11-1 to TRBJ2-7; 9 nucleotides match TRBD1. Unmatched junction bases numbered 6, after V lost 5 bases and J lost 4 bases. The CDR3 runs 14 residues. From germline, CDR1 is SGHAT and CDR2 FQDESV (reference sequence). CDR3 in DNA: TGTGCCAGCAGCCCAAGGGACAGGGAATACGAGCAGTACTTC. Translated, it gives CASSPRDREYEQYF.

This chain uses TRBV27 with TRBJ2-7; TRBD2 matches at 13 bases. CDR3 length: 16 residues. Germline CDR1 and CDR2: MNHEY and SMNVEV (reference sequence). Trimming removed 4 bases from V and 7 bases from J; junction bases left unmatched: 10. The CDR3 DNA is TGTGCCAGCAGTTACCAACTAGCGGGAGGGCCGGGGGAGCAGTACTTC. It translates to CASSYQLAGGPGEQYF.

The chain combines TRBV5-6 with TRBJ2-5; weak D call: TRBD2 (6 bases). V lost 5 bases to trimming and J lost 1 base, with 12 bases between them. Germline V gives CDR1 SGHDT, CDR2 YYEEEE. This CDR3 spans 14 amino acids. The CDR3 spells CASSRWGGQETQYF. The CDR3 coding sequence is TGTGCCAGCAGTCGCTGGGGAGGCCAAGAGACCCAGTACTTC.

V is TRBV7-8 and J is TRBJ1-2; 10 bases match TRBD1. The V gene end was trimmed by 1 base and the J gene end by 8 bases; junction bases not matched to a gene: 1. This CDR3 has 13 residues. Germline assignment: CDR1 SGHVS and CDR2 FQNEAQ. DNA for the CDR3: TGTGCCAGCAGCTTAGGGGACAGGGGCGGCTACACCTTC. Amino acid sequence: CASSLGDRGGYTF.

The chain combines TRBV7-6 with TRBJ2-7, with 8 nucleotides matching TRBD1. From germline, CDR1 is SGHVS and CDR2 FNYEAQ. This CDR3 is built from 14 residues. The J segment lost 7 bases and the V segment lost 2 bases, leaving 7 bases of the junction unmatched. The DNA for the CDR3 is TGTGCCAGCAGCTTAATAACAGGGGGAGAAGAGCAGTACTTC. Translated, it gives CASSLITGGEEQYF.

V gene TRBV30 combines with J gene TRBJ2-1; D possibly corresponds to TRBD1 (6 bases). The V end was cut by 5 bases, the J end by 7 bases, with 15 bases between. This CDR3 has 13 residues. Germline V lookup: CDR1 GTSNPN, CDR2 SVGIG (reference sequence). CDR3 sequence reads: CAWDKYRENEQFF. The CDR3 DNA reads as TGTGCCTGGGATAAGTACAGGGAAAATGAGCAGTTCTTC.

The chain joins TRBV7-9 to TRBJ2-7; perhaps TRBD1 as D (6 bases). Trimming stripped 2 bases from V and 6 bases from J, with 11 bases between. The CDR3 loop spans 13 amino acids. Germline CDR1 is SEHNR and CDR2 is FQNEAQ (reference sequence). The chain's CDR3 is CASSLNRDGEQYF. The CDR3, as DNA: TGTGCCAGCAGCTTAAACAGGGACGGCGAGCAGTACTTC.

CDR3 bases: TGTGCCAGCAGGGGACAGGGAAATGAAAAACTGTTTTTT. This codes for CASRGQGNEKLFF. V gene TRBV27 combines with J gene TRBJ1-4, with TRBD1 matching over 9 bases. The CDR3 is made up of 13 amino acids. CDR1 is MNHEY, CDR2 SMNVEV, per germline (reference sequence). With 6 bases clipped from V and 5 bases from J, the junction kept 1 base outside the gene matches. Full variable domain (rest looked up from reference TRBV27 and TRBJ1-4): EAQVTQNPRYLITVTGKKLTVTCSQNMNHEYMSWYRQDPGLGLRQIYYSMNVEVTDKGDVPEGYKVSRKEKRNFPLILESPSPNQTSLYFCASRGQGNEKLFFGSGTQLSVL.

This chain links TRBV7-7 with TRBJ2-1; 9 nucleotides agree with TRBD2. The V gene end was trimmed by 1 base and the J gene end by 4 bases; junction bases not matched to a gene: 5. Per germline, CDR1 SSHAT and CDR2 FNYEAQ (reference sequence). The CDR3 is 16 amino acids. CDR3 amino acids: CASSLDPTSGYNEQFF. The CDR3 region has the DNA TGTGCCAGCAGCTTAGACCCGACTAGCGGTTACAATGAGCAGTTCTTC. The variable domain in full, with the rest retrieved from reference TRBV7-7 and TRBJ2-1, is GAGVSQSPRYKVTKRGQDVTLRCDPISSHATLYWYQQALGQGPEFLTYFNYEAQPDKSGLPSDRFSAERPEGSISTLTIQRTEQRDSAMYRCASSLDPTSGYNEQFFGPGTRLTVL.

The chain carries TRBV11-2 and TRBJ2-7; 10 bases match TRBD1. The CDR3 extends over 19 amino acids. V was clipped by 4 bases and J by 2 bases; unmatched bases: 17. Germline V gives CDR1 SGHAT, CDR2 FQNNGV. The CDR3 reads CASSSRNPDRGRVPYEQYF. The CDR3 DNA sequence: TGTGCCAGCAGCTCCCGTAACCCAGACAGGGGGCGGGTACCCTACGAGCAGTACTTC.

V usage is TRBV5-1 and J usage is TRBJ2-7; 10 nucleotides agree with TRBD1. This CDR3 is 14 amino acids long. Germline V gene data show CDR1 as SGHRS and CDR2 as YFSETQ. V was pared by 4 bases and J by 2 bases, with 3 bases of the junction left unmatched. The CDR3 sequence is CASSRDRGTYEQYF. CDR3 DNA: TGCGCCAGCAGCCGGGACAGGGGAACCTACGAGCAGTACTTC.

V usage is TRBV5-6 and J usage is TRBJ2-2; D is unresolved. With 4 bases removed from V and 2 bases from J, the gap between germline ends came to 21 bases. Germline loops: CDR1 SGHDT, CDR2 YYEEEE. There are 18 residues in the CDR3. CDR3 sequence (DNA): TGTGCCAGCAGCCCCCCCCTCTGGGCCACACTTAACACCGGGGAGCTGTTTTTT. It codes for CASSPPLWATLNTGELFF.